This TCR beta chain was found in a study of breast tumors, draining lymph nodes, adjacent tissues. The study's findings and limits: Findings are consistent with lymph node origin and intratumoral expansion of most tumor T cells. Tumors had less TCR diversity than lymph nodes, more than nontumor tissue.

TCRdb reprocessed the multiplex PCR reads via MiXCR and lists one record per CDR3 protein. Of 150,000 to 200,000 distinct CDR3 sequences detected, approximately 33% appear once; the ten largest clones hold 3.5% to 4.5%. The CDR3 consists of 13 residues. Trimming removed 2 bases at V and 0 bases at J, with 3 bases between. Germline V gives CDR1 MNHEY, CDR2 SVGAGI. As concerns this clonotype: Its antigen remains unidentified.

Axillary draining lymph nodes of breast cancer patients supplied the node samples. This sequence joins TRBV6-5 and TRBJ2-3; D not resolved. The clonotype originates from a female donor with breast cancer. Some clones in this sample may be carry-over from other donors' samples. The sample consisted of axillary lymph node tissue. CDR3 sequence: CASSYGSTDTQYF. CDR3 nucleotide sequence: TGTGCCAGCAGTTACGGCAGCACAGATACGCAGTATTTT.